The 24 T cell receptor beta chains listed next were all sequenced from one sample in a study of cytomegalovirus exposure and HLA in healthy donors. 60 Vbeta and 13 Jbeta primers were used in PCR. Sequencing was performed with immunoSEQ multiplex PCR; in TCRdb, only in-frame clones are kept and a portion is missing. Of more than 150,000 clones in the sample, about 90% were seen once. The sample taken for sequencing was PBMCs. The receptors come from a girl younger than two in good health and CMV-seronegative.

CDR3 bases: TGTGCCAGCAGCTTAGACAGGGTCGGAACTGAAGCTTTCTTT. Translation gives CASSLDRVGTEAFF. V gene TRBV7-9 combines with J gene TRBJ1-1; possibly TRBD1 for D (6 bases). CDR3 length: 14 residues. Trimming cost V 1 base and J 5 bases, with 11 bases left between them. Germline V gives CDR1 SEHNR, CDR2 FQNEAQ (reference sequence).

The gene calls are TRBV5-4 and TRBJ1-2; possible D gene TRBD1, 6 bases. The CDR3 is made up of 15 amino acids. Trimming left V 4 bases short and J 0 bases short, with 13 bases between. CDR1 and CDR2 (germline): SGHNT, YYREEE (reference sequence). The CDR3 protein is CASSVRQAANYGYTF. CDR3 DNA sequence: TGTGCCAGCAGCGTCCGACAGGCAGCTAACTATGGCTACACCTTC.

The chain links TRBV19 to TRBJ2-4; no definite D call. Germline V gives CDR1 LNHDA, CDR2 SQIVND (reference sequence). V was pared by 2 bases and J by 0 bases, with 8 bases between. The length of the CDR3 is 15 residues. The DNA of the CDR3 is TGTGCCAGTAGTATACGACGACTAGCCAAAAACATTCAGTACTTC. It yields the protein CASSIRRLAKNIQYF.

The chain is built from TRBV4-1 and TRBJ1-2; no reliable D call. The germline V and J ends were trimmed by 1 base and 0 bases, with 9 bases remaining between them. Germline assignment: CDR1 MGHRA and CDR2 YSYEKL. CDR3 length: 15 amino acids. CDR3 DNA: TGCGCCAGCAGCCAAGGCTACGGTCCTAACTATGGCTACACCTTC. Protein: CASSQGYGPNYGYTF.

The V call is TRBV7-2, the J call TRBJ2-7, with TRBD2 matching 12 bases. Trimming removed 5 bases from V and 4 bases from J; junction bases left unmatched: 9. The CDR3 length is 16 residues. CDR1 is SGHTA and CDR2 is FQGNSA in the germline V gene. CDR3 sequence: CASSLYGLAGPYEQYF. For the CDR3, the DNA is TGTGCCAGCAGCCTTTACGGACTAGCGGGACCTTACGAGCAGTACTTC.

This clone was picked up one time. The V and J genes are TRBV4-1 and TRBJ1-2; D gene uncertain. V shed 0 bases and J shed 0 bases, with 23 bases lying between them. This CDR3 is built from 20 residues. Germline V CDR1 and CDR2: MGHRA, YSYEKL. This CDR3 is CASSQDLGHRSWSTNYGYTF. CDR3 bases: TGCGCCAGCAGCCAAGATCTTGGTCACAGATCATGGTCTACTAACTATGGCTACACCTTC.

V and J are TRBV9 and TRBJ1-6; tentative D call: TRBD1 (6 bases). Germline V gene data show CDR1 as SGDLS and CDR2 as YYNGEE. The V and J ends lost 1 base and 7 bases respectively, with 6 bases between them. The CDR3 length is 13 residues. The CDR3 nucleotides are TGTGCCAGCAGCGTACAGGGGAATTCACCCCTCCACTTT. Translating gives CASSVQGNSPLHF.

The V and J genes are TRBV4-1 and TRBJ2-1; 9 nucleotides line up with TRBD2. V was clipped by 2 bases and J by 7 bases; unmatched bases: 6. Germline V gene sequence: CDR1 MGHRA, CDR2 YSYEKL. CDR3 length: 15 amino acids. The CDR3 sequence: CASSQRLADSNEQFF. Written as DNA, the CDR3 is TGCGCCAGCAGCCAAAGACTAGCGGATTCAAATGAGCAGTTCTTC.

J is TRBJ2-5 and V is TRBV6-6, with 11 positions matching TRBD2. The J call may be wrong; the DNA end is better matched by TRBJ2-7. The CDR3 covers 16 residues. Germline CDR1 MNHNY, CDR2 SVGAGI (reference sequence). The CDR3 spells CASSYSIPSGRYEQYF. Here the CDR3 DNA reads TGTGCCAGCAGTTACTCAATTCCTAGCGGGAGGTACGAGCAGTACTTC.

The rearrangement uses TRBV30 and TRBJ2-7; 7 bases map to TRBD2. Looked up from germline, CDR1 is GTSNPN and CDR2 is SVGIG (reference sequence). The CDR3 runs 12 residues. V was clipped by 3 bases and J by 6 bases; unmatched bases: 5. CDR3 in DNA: TGTGCCTGGAGAGCTACTAGCGTCGAGCAGTACTTC. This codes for CAWRATSVEQYF. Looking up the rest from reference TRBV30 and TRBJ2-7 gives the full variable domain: SQTIHQWPATLVQPVGSPLSLECTVEGTSNPNLYWYRQAAGRGLQLLFYSVGIGQISSEVPQNLSASRPQDRQFILSSKKLLLSDSGFYLCAWRATSVEQYFGPGTRLTVT.

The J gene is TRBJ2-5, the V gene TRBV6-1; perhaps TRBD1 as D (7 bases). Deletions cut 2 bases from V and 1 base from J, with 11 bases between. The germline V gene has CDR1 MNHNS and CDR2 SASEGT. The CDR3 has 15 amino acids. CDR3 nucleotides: TGTGCCAGCAGTGAACAGGGGGGCATCCAAGAGACCCAGTACTTC. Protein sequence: CASSEQGGIQETQYF.

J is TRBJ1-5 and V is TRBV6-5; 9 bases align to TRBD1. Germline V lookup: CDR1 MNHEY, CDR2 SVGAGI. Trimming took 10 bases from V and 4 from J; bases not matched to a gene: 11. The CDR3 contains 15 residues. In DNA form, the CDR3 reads TGTGCCACAAGCATGGACAGGGGCGGGAATCAGCCCCAGCATTTT. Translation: CATSMDRGGNQPQHF.

The CDR3: CASTPIGSSYEQYF. The DNA for the CDR3 is TGTGCCAGCACTCCGATCGGGAGTTCCTACGAGCAGTACTTC. This sequence joins TRBV27 and TRBJ2-7; possible D gene TRBD2, 6 bases. V was pared by 7 bases and J by 1 base, with 14 bases between. The germline CDR1 and CDR2 sequences are MNHEY and SMNVEV (reference sequence). The CDR3 is 14 residues long.

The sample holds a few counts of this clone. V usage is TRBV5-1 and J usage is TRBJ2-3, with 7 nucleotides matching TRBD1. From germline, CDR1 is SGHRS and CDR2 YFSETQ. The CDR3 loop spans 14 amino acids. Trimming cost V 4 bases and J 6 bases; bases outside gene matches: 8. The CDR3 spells CASSTQGGGDTQYF. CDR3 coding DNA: TGCGCCAGCAGCACCCAAGGGGGCGGGGATACGCAGTATTTT.

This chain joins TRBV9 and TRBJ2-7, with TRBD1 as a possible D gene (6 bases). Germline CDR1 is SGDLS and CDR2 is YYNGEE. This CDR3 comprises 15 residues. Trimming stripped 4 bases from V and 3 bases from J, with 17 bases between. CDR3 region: CASSSEGVAGYEQYF. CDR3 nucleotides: TGTGCCAGCAGCTCCGAGGGGGTTGCTGGCTACGAGCAGTACTTC.

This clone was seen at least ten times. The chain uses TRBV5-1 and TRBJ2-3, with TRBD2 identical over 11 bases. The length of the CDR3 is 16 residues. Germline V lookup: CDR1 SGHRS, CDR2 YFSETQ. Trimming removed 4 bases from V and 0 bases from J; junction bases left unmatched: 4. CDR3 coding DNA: TGCGCCAGCAGCGAGGGACTAGCGGAGAGCACAGATACGCAGTATTTT. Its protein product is CASSEGLAESTDTQYF.

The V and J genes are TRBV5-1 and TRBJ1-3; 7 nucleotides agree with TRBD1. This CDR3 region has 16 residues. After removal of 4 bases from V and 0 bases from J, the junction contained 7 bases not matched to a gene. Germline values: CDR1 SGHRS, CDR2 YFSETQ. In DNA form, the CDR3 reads TGCGCCAGCAGCGGCTCCCGGGACAGCTCTGGAAACACCATATATTTT. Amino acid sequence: CASSGSRDSSGNTIYF.

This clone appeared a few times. The CDR3 spells CASSLDVQGAYNEQFF. Written as DNA, the CDR3 is TGCGCCAGCAGCTTGGACGTCCAGGGGGCCTACAATGAGCAGTTCTTC. The rearrangement links TRBV5-1 to TRBJ2-1; 7 bases align to TRBD1. With 0 bases clipped from V and 2 bases from J, the junction kept 5 bases outside the gene matches. CDR3 length: 16 amino acids. The germline gives CDR1 SGHRS, CDR2 YFSETQ.

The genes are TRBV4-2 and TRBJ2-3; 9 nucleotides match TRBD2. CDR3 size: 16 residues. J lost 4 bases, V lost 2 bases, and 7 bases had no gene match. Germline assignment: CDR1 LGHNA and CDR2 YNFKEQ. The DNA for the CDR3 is TGTGCCAGCAGCCAATCGGGACTAGCTTCGCCAGATACGCAGTATTTT. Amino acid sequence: CASSQSGLASPDTQYF.

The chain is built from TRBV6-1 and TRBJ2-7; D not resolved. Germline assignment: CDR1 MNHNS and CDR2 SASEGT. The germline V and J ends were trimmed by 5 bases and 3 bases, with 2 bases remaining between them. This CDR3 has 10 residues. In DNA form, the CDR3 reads TGTGCCAGCAGTCGCTACGAGCAGTACTTC. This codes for CASSRYEQYF.

The CDR3 loop reads CASSPPGHISNTIYF. For the CDR3, the DNA is TGTGCCAGCAGCCCCCCTGGACATATCTCAAACACCATATATTTT. The chain is built from TRBV7-9 and TRBJ1-3; TRBD1 might be the D (5 bases). CDR3 size: 15 residues. From germline, CDR1 is SEHNR and CDR2 FQNEAQ (reference sequence). The V gene lost 5 bases and the J gene lost 6 bases, with 17 bases spanning the gap.

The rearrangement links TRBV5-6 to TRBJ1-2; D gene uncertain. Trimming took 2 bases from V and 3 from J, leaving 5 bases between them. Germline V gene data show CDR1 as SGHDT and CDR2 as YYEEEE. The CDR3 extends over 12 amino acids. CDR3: CASSFGDYGYTF. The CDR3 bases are TGTGCCAGCAGCTTCGGGGACTATGGCTACACCTTC.

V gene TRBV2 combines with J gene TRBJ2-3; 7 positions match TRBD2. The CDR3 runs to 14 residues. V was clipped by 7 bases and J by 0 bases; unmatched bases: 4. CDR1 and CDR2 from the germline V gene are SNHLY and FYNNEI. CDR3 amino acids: CASKGEGSTDTQYF. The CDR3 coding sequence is TGTGCCAGCAAAGGGGAGGGGAGCACAGATACGCAGTATTTT. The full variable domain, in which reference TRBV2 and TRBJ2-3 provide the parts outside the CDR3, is EPEVTQTPSHQVTQMGQEVILRCVPISNHLYFYWYRQILGQKVEFLVSFYNNEISEKSEIFDDQFSVERPDGSNFTLKIRSTKLEDSAMYFCASKGEGSTDTQYFGPGTRLTVL.

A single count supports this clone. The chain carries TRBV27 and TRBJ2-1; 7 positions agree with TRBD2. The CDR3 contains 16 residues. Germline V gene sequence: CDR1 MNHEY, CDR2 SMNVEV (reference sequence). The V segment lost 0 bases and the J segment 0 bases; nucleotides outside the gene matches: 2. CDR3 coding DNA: TGTGCCAGCAGTTTATCGTTAGCGGGCTCCTACAATGAGCAGTTCTTC. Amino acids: CASSLSLAGSYNEQFF.